Each of the 8 T cell receptor beta chains below was sequenced from the same sample in a study of CD8+CD57+ T cells in acquired aplastic anemia. TCR beta VDJ and CDR3 profiling used genomic DNA as template. Using its own MiXCR run on the reads, TCRdb lists one record per CDR3 protein. The sample yields fewer than 200,000 distinct CDR3 sequences, approximately 44% seen once. Input material: sorted CD4+, CD8+, or CD8+CD57+ T cells (not recorded which) from PBMCs. The receptor set was obtained from a human donor in good health.

The sample holds a few counts of this clonotype. The CDR3 reads CASSVSYEQYF. The CDR3 DNA sequence: TGTGCCAGCAGTGTTTCTTACGAGCAGTACTTC. V is TRBV2 and J is TRBJ2-7; D uncertain. The CDR3 sequence is 11 residues long. V was trimmed by 4 bases and J by 4 bases, leaving 5 bases between them. From germline, CDR1 is SNHLY and CDR2 FYNNEI. The complete variable domain, with remaining parts taken from reference TRBV2 and TRBJ2-7, reads EPEVTQTPSHQVTQMGQEVILRCVPISNHLYFYWYRQILGQKVEFLVSFYNNEISEKSEIFDDQFSVERPDGSNFTLKIRSTKLEDSAMYFCASSVSYEQYFGPGTRLTVT.

V usage is TRBV7-8 and J usage is TRBJ2-1; D tentatively reads TRBD1 or TRBD2 (5 bases each). V was clipped by 2 bases and J by 5 bases, with 13 bases between them. Germline V gene data show CDR1 as SGHVS and CDR2 as FQNEAQ. This CDR3 has 15 residues. The CDR3 sequence: CASSLIPGANNEQFF. The CDR3 bases are TGTGCCAGCAGCTTAATCCCCGGGGCTAACAATGAGCAGTTCTTC.

This clonotype was recorded many times. J is TRBJ1-3 and V is TRBV7-9, with D maybe TRBD1 (5 bases). V lost 5 bases and J lost 3, with 11 bases in between. Germline lookup yields CDR1 SEHNR and CDR2 FQNEAQ (reference sequence). The CDR3 is 14 amino acids. CDR3 coding DNA: TGTGCCAGCAGCCTCGACAGACTTGGAAACACCATATATTTT. Translation gives CASSLDRLGNTIYF. The full variable domain, rest sourced from reference TRBV7-9 and TRBJ1-3, is DTGVSQNPRHKITKRGQNVTFRCDPISEHNRLYWYRQTLGQGPEFLTYFQNEAQLEKSRLLSDRFSAERPKGSFSTLEIQRTEQGDSAMYLCASSLDRLGNTIYFGEGSWLTVV.

This clonotype was found a few times. Germline and junction disagree at one end, which may indicate a read error. The chain uses TRBV10-3 and TRBJ2-2, with 7 nucleotides matching TRBD2. The germline V gene encodes CDR1 ENHRY and CDR2 SYGVKD. The CDR3 sequence is 16 residues long. CDR3: CASSYVWGLNTGELFF. Here the CDR3 DNA reads TGTGCCAGCAGTTACGTCTGGGGACTAAACACCGGGGAGCTGTTTTTT.

As to this clonotype: This sequence may be a read error, since a much larger clone differs from it by one base. The CDR3 sequence is CASSYSTRGTARDEQYF. DNA of the CDR3: TGTGCCAGCAGTTACTCAACACGAGGGACAGCGCGGGACGAGCAGTACTTC. V usage is TRBV6-5 and J usage is TRBJ2-7, with TRBD1 matching 7 bases. This CDR3 region has 17 residues. From germline, CDR1 is MNHEY and CDR2 SVGAGI. After removal of 0 bases from V and 5 bases from J, the junction contained 13 bases not matched to a gene.

This clonotype was observed a few times. This sequence joins TRBV4-1 and TRBJ1-4, with D perhaps matching TRBD1 (5 bases). Trimming cost V 1 base and J 7 bases, with 22 bases left between them. This CDR3 region has 18 residues. Germline CDR1 reads MGHRA; CDR2 reads YSYEKL. Here the CDR3 reads CASSQVRARGAMGEKLFF. Here the CDR3 DNA reads TGCGCCAGCAGCCAAGTTCGGGCTCGAGGGGCAATGGGTGAAAAACTGTTTTTT.

V and J are TRBV5-1 and TRBJ2-7; weak D call: TRBD2 (5 bases). The CDR3 runs to 15 residues. Looked up from germline, CDR1 is SGHRS and CDR2 is YFSETQ. V lost 0 bases to trimming and J lost 2 bases, with 12 bases between them. The CDR3 here is CASSLASTGTYEQYF. The CDR3 bases are TGCGCCAGCAGCTTGGCCTCAACGGGGACCTACGAGCAGTACTTC.

Note on this clonotype: It may be a read error: a sequence one base away is much more abundant. The chain carries TRBV7-9 and TRBJ2-7; no clear D gene. With 1 base removed from V and 0 bases from J, the gap between germline ends came to 10 bases. This CDR3 contains 15 residues. Germline V gene sequence: CDR1 SEHNR, CDR2 FQNEAQ (reference sequence). CDR3 bases: TGTGCCAGCAGCTTAGATCCTTCTGGCTCCTACGAGCAGTACTTC. This codes for CASSLDPSGSYEQYF.